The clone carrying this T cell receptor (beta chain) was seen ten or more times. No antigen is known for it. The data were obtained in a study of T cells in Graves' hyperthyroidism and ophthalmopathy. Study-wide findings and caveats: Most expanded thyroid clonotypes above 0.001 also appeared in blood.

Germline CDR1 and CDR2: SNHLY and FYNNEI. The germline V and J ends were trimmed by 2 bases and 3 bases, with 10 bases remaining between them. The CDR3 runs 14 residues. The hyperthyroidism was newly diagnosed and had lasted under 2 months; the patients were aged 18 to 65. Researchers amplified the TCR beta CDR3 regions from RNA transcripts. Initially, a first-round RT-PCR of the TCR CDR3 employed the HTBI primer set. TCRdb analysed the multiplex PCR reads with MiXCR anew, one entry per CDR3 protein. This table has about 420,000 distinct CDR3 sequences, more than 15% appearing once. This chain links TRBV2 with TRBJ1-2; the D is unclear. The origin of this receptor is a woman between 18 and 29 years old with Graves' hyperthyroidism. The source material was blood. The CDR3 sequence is CASSENTVYYGYTF. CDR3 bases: TGTGCCAGCAGTGAAAATACAGTTTACTATGGCTACACCTTC.